A single T cell receptor beta chain is shown here with its context. What it recognizes is unknown. Single viable CD3+CD4+CD8-CD45RO+ cells were sorted as the memory CD4+ T cells. This sample stems from a study of memory CD4+ T cells and cytomegalovirus serostatus. Profiling relied on immunoSEQ multiplex PCR, and the TCRdb table lists in-frame clones only, not all of them. Among some 45,000 clones listed, approximately 81% were seen once. Study-level points and caveats: Of roughly 180 reported CMV TCRbeta sequences, 60 to 85 were found in memory CD4+ repertoires. A US-trained random forest predicted CMV serostatus with median AUC roughly 0.9.

The origin of this receptor is an adult in good health and CMV-seropositive. The sample taken for sequencing was memory CD4+ T cells from blood.

In nucleotides, the CDR3 is TGTGCCAGCAGCTTGGCTCGGGGGAATCAGCCCCAGCATTTT. This codes for CASSLARGNQPQHF. This chain uses TRBV5-6 with TRBJ1-5, with a weak D call TRBD1 (5 bases). V was shortened by 0 bases and J by 4 bases, with 8 bases between the two germline ends. CDR3 length: 14 amino acids. CDR1 SGHDT and CDR2 YYEEEE come from the germline V gene.